This T cell receptor beta chain was retrieved from a study of blood T cell repertoires in COVID-19. Libraries were prepared by immunoSEQ multiplex PCR; TCRdb keeps only in-frame clonotypes and omits some of them. The sample shows 250,000 or so clones, roughly 86% of them seen only once. Germline loops: CDR1 SGHRS, CDR2 YFSETQ. The CDR3 has 15 amino acids. The trim removed 0 bases at V and 5 bases at J, leaving 4 bases unmatched. This clone came up a few times. The chain joins TRBV5-1 to TRBJ1-4; 7 bases are a match to TRBD1. The source is a woman aged 25 to 45 with acute or convalescent COVID-19. The material sequenced was peripheral blood. CDR3 sequence reads: CASSLAGTENEKLFF. The CDR3 DNA reads TGCGCCAGCAGCTTGGCCGGGACAGAGAATGAAAAACTGTTTTTT.